This T cell receptor (beta chain) was observed in a study of cytomegalovirus exposure and HLA in healthy donors. Turning to the study itself: A prior study identified 120 million or so unique TCR beta sequences from 190 million or so T cells. Study-level findings and limits: An observed cluster of highly shared sequence variants was recorded as a likely sequencing artifact. By a later analysis, the bulk of CMV-associated TCR beta chains appeared HLA-restricted. High sensitivity and specificity were reportedly achieved when the classifier diagnosed cytomegalovirus status.

To note about this clone: Its antigen is still unknown.

60 Vbeta and 13 Jbeta primers were used in PCR. TCRdb's table, derived via immunoSEQ multiplex PCR, lists solely in-frame clones and lacks some. In all, the sample yields about 52,000 clones. The sample comprised PBMCs. The source of this sequence is an older woman in good health and CMV-seropositive.

CDR3 nucleotide sequence: TGTGCCATCAGACAAACCGGGACAGGGGAACCCCAGCATTTT. This sequence encodes CAIRQTGTGEPQHF. V gene TRBV10-3 combines with J gene TRBJ1-5, with 10 bases lining up with TRBD1. The CDR3 is 14 amino acids. Germline V gene data show CDR1 as ENHRY and CDR2 as SYGVKD. The V gene end was trimmed by 6 bases and the J gene end by 10 bases; junction bases not matched to a gene: 9.